This T cell receptor (beta chain) was sequenced in a study of cytomegalovirus exposure and HLA in healthy donors. With regard to this clone: The antigen remains undetermined.

Overall study results and limits: Per a later analysis, HLA-associated TCR beta chains showed more clonal expansion than other, equally common TCR beta chains. Most TCR sequences were uncommon, yet certain public TCRs appeared in many donors. When analyzed later, a missense DCLRE1C variant was found to be linked to TCR beta V- and J-gene trimming. A later analysis appeared to link common viral pathogens to several of the most significant clusters.

The PCR used 60 Vbeta and 13 Jbeta primers. Some clones are missing from TCRdb's copy, which holds only in-frame ones; the method was immunoSEQ multiplex PCR. The sample has 200,000 or so clones, around 86% seen once. CDR1 MNHEY and CDR2 SMNVEV come from the germline V gene (reference sequence). V was clipped by 6 bases and J by 2 bases, with 11 bases between them. This CDR3 has 13 amino acids. Sequencing was done on a sample of PBMCs. The genes are TRBV27 and TRBJ2-7; the D gene is possibly TRBD1 (6 bases). This receptor was obtained from a woman in her forties or fifties in good health and CMV-seropositive. In nucleotides, the CDR3 is TGTGCCAGCAGGCAACAGGGAGCCTACGAGCAGTACTTC. It encodes CASRQQGAYEQYF.